A single sample is the source of the 21 T cell receptor beta chains below, sequenced in a study of blood T cell repertoires in COVID-19. Generated by immunoSEQ multiplex PCR, the TCRdb table keeps only in-frame clones and is missing some. Seen here are about 170,000 clones, over 70% observed once, and the top ten hold roughly 9%. The specimen sequenced was peripheral blood. The receptors stem from a woman of 80 years or more with active or convalescent COVID-19.

The genes are TRBV5-6 and TRBJ2-3; 8 bases map to TRBD2. Germline trimming cut 1 base from V and 3 bases from J; bases unmatched to any gene: 7. CDR1 SGHDT and CDR2 YYEEEE come from the germline V gene. The CDR3 consists of 16 residues. The DNA of the CDR3 is TGTGCCAGCAGCTTGAGTAGGCTAGCGGGTACAGATACGCAGTATTTT. Its translation is CASSLSRLAGTDTQYF.

Here the CDR3 reads CASSLDRGYGYTF. CDR3 in DNA: TGTGCCAGCAGTCTTGACAGGGGGTATGGCTACACCTTC. The genes are TRBV12-3 or TRBV12-4 and TRBJ1-2; the match to TRBD1 covers 9 bases. CDR3 length: 13 amino acids. Germline trimming cut 5 bases from V and 5 bases from J; bases unmatched to any gene: 3.

The chain recombines TRBV29-1 with TRBJ2-5; the match to TRBD2 covers 10 bases. The CDR3 length is 13 residues. CDR1 is SQVTM and CDR2 is ANQGSEA in the germline V gene. Germline trimming cut 7 bases from V and 5 bases from J; bases unmatched to any gene: 7. The CDR3 DNA reads TGCAGCGCCTCTAGGGGACTAGCGGAGACCCAGTACTTC. This gives the protein CSASRGLAETQYF. Full variable domain (outside the CDR3, taken from reference TRBV29-1 and TRBJ2-5): SAVISQKPSRDICQRGTSLTIQCQVDSQVTMMFWYRQQPGQSLTLIATANQGSEATYESGFVIDKFPISRPNLTFSTLTVSNMSPEDSSIYLCSASRGLAETQYFGPGTRLLVL.

This clone came up a few times. The CDR3 reads CASSLLGGDSYEQYF. For the CDR3, the DNA is TGTGCCAGCAGCTTACTCGGGGGTGACTCCTACGAGCAGTACTTC. This chain joins TRBV5-8 and TRBJ2-7, with D tentatively TRBD2 (6 bases). The length of the CDR3 is 15 residues. Germline loops: CDR1 SGHTS, CDR2 YDEGEE. V lost 2 bases and J lost 0, with 12 bases in between.

This clone has only a few counts. J is TRBJ1-6 and V is TRBV6-4, with unresolved D. Germline loops: CDR1 MRHNA, CDR2 SNTAGT. The CDR3 loop spans 15 amino acids. V gave up 3 bases and J gave up 0 bases, with 6 bases separating them. CDR3 in amino acids: CASSEGSSYNSPLHF. CDR3 coding DNA: TGTGCCAGCAGTGAGGGGAGCTCCTATAATTCACCCCTCCACTTT.

The genes are TRBV9 and TRBJ1-1; D call uncertain. CDR3 length: 14 amino acids. V was cut by 1 base and J by 0 bases, with 7 bases left in between. CDR1 and CDR2 (germline): SGDLS, YYNGEE. CDR3 DNA: TGTGCCAGCAGCGTAAAAGCGTTGAACACTGAAGCTTTCTTT. It is translated as CASSVKALNTEAFF.

The chain joins TRBV19 to TRBJ2-2; 8 nucleotides agree with TRBD2. The CDR3 has 15 amino acids. V was pared by 6 bases and J by 4 bases, with 7 bases of the junction left unmatched. From germline, CDR1 is LNHDA and CDR2 SQIVND (reference sequence). CDR3 protein: CASSAGGGPTGELFF. Written as DNA, the CDR3 is TGTGCCAGTAGCGCTGGCGGGGGGCCCACCGGGGAGCTGTTTTTT.

The J gene is TRBJ2-1, the V gene TRBV2; TRBD2 matches 8 bases. This CDR3 is built from 15 residues. The germline gives CDR1 SNHLY, CDR2 FYNNEI. Trimming took 2 bases from V and 2 from J; bases not matched to a gene: 2. The CDR3 nucleotides read TGTGCCAGCAGTGAACGGGGGGGAACCTACAATGAGCAGTTCTTC. Residues: CASSERGGTYNEQFF.

The chain carries TRBV6-6 and TRBJ2-7, with 8 nucleotides matching TRBD1. The CDR3 is 16 amino acids. The germline V gene has CDR1 MNHNY and CDR2 SVGAGI (reference sequence). Trimming removed 4 bases from V and 5 bases from J; junction bases left unmatched: 13. CDR3 bases: TGTGCCAGCAGTTTCAGCTTACGACAGGGGAGCGACGAGCAGTACTTC. This sequence encodes CASSFSLRQGSDEQYF.

Comment on this clone: Other DNA sequences in the same sample also yield this CDR3. The chain has TRBV5-6 and TRBJ1-1; D call uncertain. The CDR3 has 14 amino acids. Germline V lookup: CDR1 SGHDT, CDR2 YYEEEE. V lost 7 bases, J lost 0 bases, and 13 bases lay in between. The CDR3 here is CASSLGSLNTEAFF. In DNA, the CDR3 is TGTGCCAGCTCCCTAGGTTCTCTGAACACTGAAGCTTTCTTT. Drawing the rest from reference TRBV5-6 and TRBJ1-1, the complete variable domain is DAGVTQSPTHLIKTRGQQVTLRCSPKSGHDTVSWYQQALGQGPQFIFQYYEEEERQRGNFPDRFSGHQFPNYSSELNVNALLLGDSALYLCASSLGSLNTEAFFGQGTRLTVV.

The count of this clone is one. The chain is built from TRBV6-5 and TRBJ1-1; 9 positions match TRBD1. The length of the CDR3 is 16 residues. V was pared by 0 bases and J by 3 bases, with 5 bases of the junction left unmatched. Per germline, CDR1 MNHEY and CDR2 SVGAGI. CDR3: CASSYSDRGGDTEAFF. The DNA for the CDR3 is TGTGCCAGCAGTTACTCGGACAGGGGAGGCGACACTGAAGCTTTCTTT.

The rearrangement links TRBV19 to TRBJ1-1; D unresolved. Trimming cost V 2 bases and J 0 bases, with 7 bases left between them. The CDR3 totals 14 residues. The germline gives CDR1 LNHDA, CDR2 SQIVND (reference sequence). The CDR3, as DNA: TGTGCCAGTAGTATAAAAGCTTTGAACACTGAAGCTTTCTTT. This gives the protein CASSIKALNTEAFF.

In DNA form, the CDR3 reads TGTGCCAGCAGCCCTGCAATTCTACGGGTAACCGAGCAGTACTTC. Its protein is CASSPAILRVTEQYF. V is TRBV7-2 and J is TRBJ2-7; no clear D. CDR3 length equals 15 residues. Trimming cost V 5 bases and J 6 bases, with 20 bases left between them. The germline gives CDR1 SGHTA, CDR2 FQGNSA.

In its sample, this clone was seen a few times. The J gene is TRBJ1-4, the V gene TRBV9; 12 bases match TRBD1. With 7 bases clipped from V and 8 bases from J, the junction kept 6 bases outside the gene matches. Per germline, CDR1 SGDLS and CDR2 YYNGEE. The CDR3 loop spans 14 amino acids. CDR3 in amino acids: CASSPGQGAEKLFF. In nucleotides, the CDR3 is TGTGCCAGCTCTCCGGGACAGGGGGCCGAAAAACTGTTTTTT.

CDR3 sequence (DNA): TGTGCCAGCAGTTTAGACAGGGGGTACTATGGCTACACCTTC. Its protein product is CASSLDRGYYGYTF. The chain couples TRBV27 to TRBJ1-2; TRBD1 aligns across 9 bases. With V trimmed by 2 bases and J by 3 bases, 1 base remained unmatched. Germline values: CDR1 MNHEY, CDR2 SMNVEV (reference sequence). CDR3 length equals 14 residues.

This chain uses TRBV11-2 with TRBJ1-2; D not resolved. Looked up from germline, CDR1 is SGHAT and CDR2 is FQNNGV. Trimming stripped 0 bases from V and 4 bases from J, with 12 bases between. The CDR3 loop spans 15 amino acids. CDR3 DNA sequence: TGTGCCAGCAGCTTAGATCTGGTCGGAGGCTATGGCTACACCTTC. It encodes CASSLDLVGGYGYTF. Full variable domain (remainder filled in from reference TRBV11-2 and TRBJ1-2): EAGVAQSPRYKIIEKRQSVAFWCNPISGHATLYWYQQILGQGPKLLIQFQNNGVVDDSQLPKDRFSAERLKGVDSTLKIQPAKLEDSAVYLCASSLDLVGGYGYTFGSGTRLTVV.

There are a few counts of this clone. The rearrangement joins TRBV6-6 to TRBJ1-5; D gene unclear. There are 11 residues in the CDR3. CDR1 and CDR2 (germline): MNHNY, SVGAGI (reference sequence). V was pared by 6 bases and J by 7 bases, with 7 bases between. Here the CDR3 reads CASRKLQPQHF. DNA of the CDR3: TGTGCCAGCAGAAAACTACAGCCCCAGCATTTT.

The rearrangement joins TRBV3-1 (or the pseudogene TRBV3-2) to TRBJ2-7; D remains unclear. The CDR3 is 15 residues long. Trimming pared 6 bases from V and 0 bases from J, leaving 15 bases between. Per germline, CDR1 LGHDT and CDR2 YNNKEL (reference sequence). CDR3 sequence: CASSPSVIDSYEQYF. In DNA form, the CDR3 reads TGTGCCAGCAGTCCCTCGGTGATAGACTCCTACGAGCAGTACTTC.

For this clone: The junction and the germline gene differ at one end; a read error may be behind it. The chain recombines TRBV7-7 with TRBJ2-5; 8 nucleotides agree with TRBD2. The germline CDR1 and CDR2 sequences are SSHAT and FNYEAQ (reference sequence). CDR3 length: 16 residues. The DNA of the CDR3 is TGTGCTAGCAGCCTCCTGGGTAGCGGGGTTGGAGAGACCCAGTACTTC. This gives the protein CASSLLGSGVGETQYF.

This clone appeared a few times. The chain recombines TRBV19 with TRBJ1-2, with 8 bases fitting TRBD1. This CDR3 region has 17 residues. Germline CDR1 is LNHDA and CDR2 is SQIVND (reference sequence). With V trimmed by 7 bases and J by 2 bases, 15 bases remained unmatched. The DNA for the CDR3 is TGTGCCAGTACCCAGGGGGCGTTTCTCAACTTAAACTATGGCTACACCTTC. Protein: CASTQGAFLNLNYGYTF. Together with reference TRBV19 and TRBJ1-2, the CDR3 gives the full variable domain: DGGITQSPKYLFRKEGQNVTLSCEQNLNHDAMYWYRQDPGQGLRLIYYSQIVNDFQKGDIAEGYSVSREKKESFPLTVTSAQKNPTAFYLCASTQGAFLNLNYGYTFGSGTRLTVV.

The chain links TRBV7-6 to TRBJ2-7, with TRBD1 matching 8 bases. V was clipped by 0 bases and J by 0 bases; unmatched bases: 7. The CDR3 sequence is 17 residues long. The germline V gene has CDR1 SGHVS and CDR2 FNYEAQ. The CDR3 spells CASSLAVGTGNSYEQYF. CDR3 DNA sequence: TGTGCCAGCAGCTTAGCGGTCGGGACAGGTAACTCCTACGAGCAGTACTTC.